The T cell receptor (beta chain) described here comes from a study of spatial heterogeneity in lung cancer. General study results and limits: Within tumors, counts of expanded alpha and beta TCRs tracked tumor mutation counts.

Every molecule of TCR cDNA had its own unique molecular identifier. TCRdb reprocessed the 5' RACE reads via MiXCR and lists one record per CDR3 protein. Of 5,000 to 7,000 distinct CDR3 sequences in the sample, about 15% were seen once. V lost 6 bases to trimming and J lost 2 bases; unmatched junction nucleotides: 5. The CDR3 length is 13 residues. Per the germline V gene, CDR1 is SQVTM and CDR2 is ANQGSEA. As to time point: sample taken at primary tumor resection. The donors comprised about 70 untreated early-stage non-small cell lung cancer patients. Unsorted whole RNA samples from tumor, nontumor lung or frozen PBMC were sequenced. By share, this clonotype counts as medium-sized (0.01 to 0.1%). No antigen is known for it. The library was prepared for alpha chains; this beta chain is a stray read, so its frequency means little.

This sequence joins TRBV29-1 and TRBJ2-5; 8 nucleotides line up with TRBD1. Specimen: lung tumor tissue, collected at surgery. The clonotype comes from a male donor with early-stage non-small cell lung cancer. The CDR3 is CSVGDRYQETQYF. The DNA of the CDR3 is TGCAGCGTCGGGGACAGGTATCAAGAGACCCAGTACTTC.